This entry lists 21 T cell receptor beta chains sequenced from one sample in a study of response to subunit inactivated influenza vaccine. TCRdb re-analysed the RT-PCR reads in MiXCR, keeping a single row per CDR3 protein. The sample has a few hundred thousand distinct CDR3 sequences, around 11% seen once. These sequences were also reported in another study, on T cells expressing NK-cell markers. Turning to that study: 5'RACE template switching with UMIs generated TCR beta cDNA.

The specimen was PBMCs from blood, collected on the day of vaccination. These receptors all come from a middle-aged man who received an inactivated influenza vaccine.

This clonotype was seen more than once but under ten times. This rearrangement joins TRBV12-3 or TRBV12-4 to TRBJ2-1; D possibly corresponds to TRBD2 (6 bases). The CDR3 is 16 amino acids. V lost 3 bases and J lost 4, with 16 bases in between. CDR3 nucleotides: TGTGCCAGCAGTTTGCGGGGACCAGCTGGGTACAATGAGCAGTTCTTC. Amino acid sequence: CASSLRGPAGYNEQFF.

This clonotype appeared many times. The chain has TRBV28 and TRBJ2-7; a weak D match, TRBD1 (6 bases). CDR1 and CDR2 from the germline V gene are MDHEN and SYDVKM. V was cut by 7 bases and J by 4 bases, with 17 bases left in between. The CDR3 is 14 residues long. The CDR3 DNA is TGTGCCAGCAACGCGTACGGGGACACTTACGAGCAGTACTTC. Residues: CASNAYGDTYEQYF. Drawing the rest from reference TRBV28 and TRBJ2-7, the complete variable domain is DVKVTQSSRYLVKRTGEKVFLECVQDMDHENMFWYRQDPGLGLRLIYFSYDVKMKEKGDIPEGYSVSREKKERFSLILESASTNQTSMYLCASNAYGDTYEQYFGPGTRLTVT.

This clonotype was counted a few times. The chain employs TRBV29-1 and TRBJ2-3; perhaps TRBD2 as D (5 bases). V was shortened by 0 bases and J by 6 bases, with 13 bases between the two germline ends. Germline-derived CDR1 and CDR2 are SQVTM and ANQGSEA. The CDR3 runs 14 residues. This CDR3 is CSVEDRRGRDTQYF. Written as DNA, the CDR3 is TGCAGCGTTGAAGATCGCCGGGGTCGGGATACGCAGTATTTT.

This clonotype has only a few counts. Here the CDR3 reads CASSVGQGPSYEQYF. The CDR3 DNA sequence: TGTGCCAGCAGCGTGGGACAGGGGCCCTCCTACGAGCAGTACTTC. V is TRBV9 and J is TRBJ2-7; 10 nucleotides align to TRBD1. The CDR3 consists of 15 residues. Trimming took 2 bases from V and 0 from J; bases not matched to a gene: 2. Germline V gene sequence: CDR1 SGDLS, CDR2 YYNGEE.

The sample holds a few counts of this clonotype. This rearrangement joins TRBV29-1 to TRBJ2-2; D remains ambiguous. This CDR3 is 12 amino acids long. V was pared by 4 bases and J by 5 bases, with 8 bases between. Germline lookup yields CDR1 SQVTM and CDR2 ANQGSEA. The CDR3 sequence is CSVVMGTGELFF. The CDR3 coding sequence is TGCAGCGTTGTGATGGGGACCGGGGAGCTGTTTTTT.

This clonotype has at least ten counts. The gene calls are TRBV18 and TRBJ2-1; 11 positions match TRBD2. CDR3 length: 21 residues. Germline CDR1 and CDR2: KGHSH and LQKENI. With 7 bases clipped from V and 5 bases from J, the junction kept 25 bases outside the gene matches. The chain's CDR3 is CASLGQQTGLAAPATNNEQFF. CDR3 bases: TGTGCCAGCTTGGGACAGCAAACGGGACTAGCGGCCCCCGCTACGAACAATGAGCAGTTCTTC.

This chain links TRBV20-1 with TRBJ2-3, with TRBD1 as a possible D gene (6 bases). Deletions cut 5 bases from V and 3 bases from J, with 12 bases between. CDR3 length equals 13 residues. The germline V gene has CDR1 DFQATT and CDR2 SNEGSKA (reference sequence). The CDR3 sequence: CSAGPTGTDTQYF. For the CDR3, the DNA is TGCAGTGCTGGACCTACAGGGACAGATACGCAGTATTTT.

This clonotype was detected only a few times. The gene calls are TRBV6-6 and TRBJ2-3, with D possibly called TRBD1 or TRBD2 (5 bases each). This CDR3 has 13 residues. Trimming took off 9 bases at V and 0 bases at J, with 10 bases between the two ends. Germline CDR1 is MNHNY and CDR2 is SVGAGI (reference sequence). The CDR3 protein is CASGGSSTDTQYF. DNA of the CDR3: TGTGCCAGTGGGGGTTCGAGCACAGATACGCAGTATTTT.

About this clonotype itself: The junction does not match germline at one end; this may be a read error. The chain recombines TRBV6-2 or TRBV6-3 with TRBJ2-7; D remains ambiguous. The CDR3 runs 12 residues. Germline CDR1 MNHEY, CDR2 SVGEGT. The DNA of the CDR3 is TGTGCCATCAGTCCCAGCGCGTACGAGCAGTACTTC. It translates to CAISPSAYEQYF.

At least ten counts were recorded for this clonotype. The genes are TRBV12-3 or TRBV12-4 and TRBJ2-1; perhaps TRBD1 as D (5 bases). This CDR3 contains 14 residues. The V and J ends lost 3 bases and 6 bases respectively, with 12 bases between them. CDR3 bases: TGTGCCAGCAGTTTGTGGCAGGGCATCAATGAGCAGTTCTTC. Amino acid sequence: CASSLWQGINEQFF.

This clonotype has only a few counts. The chain employs TRBV24-1 and TRBJ2-3, with D unclear. The CDR3 has 14 amino acids. Trimming pared 1 base from V and 3 bases from J, leaving 7 bases between. Germline assignment: CDR1 KGHDR and CDR2 SFDVKD. CDR3 bases: TGTGCCACCAGTGATTTTATGACGACAGATACGCAGTATTTT. This gives the protein CATSDFMTTDTQYF.

V is TRBV4-2 and J is TRBJ1-5, with D unresolved. The CDR3 covers 14 residues. V lost 2 bases and J lost 4, with 9 bases in between. CDR1 and CDR2 from the germline V gene are LGHNA and YNFKEQ. Here the CDR3 reads CASSQWQENQPQHF. The CDR3 region has the DNA TGTGCCAGCAGCCAATGGCAGGAGAATCAGCCCCAGCATTTT.

This clonotype turned up a few times. This sequence joins TRBV29-1 and TRBJ2-7; 7 bases line up with TRBD2. Germline CDR1 is SQVTM and CDR2 is ANQGSEA. The ends lost 0 bases at V and 13 bases at J; junction bases unmatched: 6. The CDR3 extends over 11 amino acids. In nucleotides, the CDR3 is TGCAGCGTTGAAGATGAATCGGGACTATACTTC. It codes for CSVEDESGLYF.

This clonotype came up many times. The J gene is TRBJ2-1, the V gene TRBV29-1; 10 nucleotides agree with TRBD1. Germline V gene data show CDR1 as SQVTM and CDR2 as ANQGSEA. The CDR3 is 16 amino acids. J gave up 4 bases and V 1 base, and 7 bases lay outside the gene matches. CDR3 sequence: CSVEGGTGASYNEQFF. In DNA, the CDR3 is TGCAGCGTTGAAGGTGGGACAGGGGCCTCTTACAATGAGCAGTTCTTC.

There are a few counts of this clonotype. The V gene is TRBV6-5, the J gene TRBJ2-5, with D perhaps TRBD1 (5 bases). V was trimmed by 2 bases and J by 4 bases, leaving 8 bases between them. The CDR3 sequence is 13 residues long. Germline lookup yields CDR1 MNHEY and CDR2 SVGAGI. CDR3 bases: TGTGCCAGCAGTTACAATCAGGGAGAGACCCAGTACTTC. Its protein is CASSYNQGETQYF.

The V call is TRBV4-2, the J call TRBJ2-4, with 8 bases aligning to TRBD2. The CDR3 has 18 amino acids. After removal of 0 bases from V and 9 bases from J, the junction contained 16 bases not matched to a gene. In germline, CDR1 is LGHNA, CDR2 YNFKEQ. CDR3 protein: CASSQDLAGGLYGGIQYF. The DNA of the CDR3 is TGTGCCAGCAGCCAAGACCTAGCGGGTGGTTTGTATGGTGGCATTCAGTACTTC.

This clonotype was counted a few times. The V gene is TRBV6-1, the J gene TRBJ2-6, with 10 nucleotides matching TRBD2. Germline CDR1 is MNHNS and CDR2 is SASEGT. Losses at the gene ends were 6 bases for V and 0 bases for J; bases not matched to a gene: 8. The CDR3 is 18 amino acids. The DNA for the CDR3 is TGTGCCAGCAGAAAACTAGCGGGAACCAACTCTGGGGCCAACGTCCTGACTTTC. Translation: CASRKLAGTNSGANVLTF.

In its sample, this clonotype was seen many times. The chain joins TRBV29-1 to TRBJ2-1; TRBD2 might be the D (7 bases). The germline CDR1 and CDR2 sequences are SQVTM and ANQGSEA. With 7 bases removed from V and 3 bases from J, the gap between germline ends came to 22 bases. The CDR3 is 16 residues long. The CDR3 sequence: CSAEGGLLPVYNEQFF. CDR3 nucleotide sequence: TGCAGCGCCGAGGGGGGGTTGCTCCCGGTCTACAATGAGCAGTTCTTC.

The rearrangement links TRBV4-2 to TRBJ2-5, with TRBD1 matching over 9 bases. The CDR3 has 16 amino acids. From germline, CDR1 is LGHNA and CDR2 YNFKEQ. V was clipped by 1 base and J by 1 base; unmatched bases: 4. The chain's CDR3 is CASSQAATGGQETQYF. DNA of the CDR3: TGTGCCAGCAGCCAAGCCGCGACAGGGGGCCAAGAGACCCAGTACTTC.

This clonotype showed up many times. The CDR3 region is CASSQRQDGIQYF. The CDR3 DNA reads TGTGCCAGCAGCCAACGACAGGACGGCATTCAGTACTTC. This chain uses TRBV3-1 with TRBJ2-4; D possibly corresponds to TRBD1 (6 bases). Germline loops: CDR1 LGHDT, CDR2 YNNKEL (reference sequence). V lost 2 bases, J lost 9 bases, and 11 bases lay in between. The CDR3 extends over 13 amino acids.

The rearrangement uses TRBV12-3 or TRBV12-4 and TRBJ1-2, with D possibly TRBD1 on 6 matching bases. V was trimmed by 7 bases and J by 4 bases, leaving 16 bases between them. The CDR3 length is 14 residues. CDR3 coding DNA: TGTGCCAGCACCGCACGGGGGGCAAGCTATGGCTACACCTTC. Translation: CASTARGASYGYTF.